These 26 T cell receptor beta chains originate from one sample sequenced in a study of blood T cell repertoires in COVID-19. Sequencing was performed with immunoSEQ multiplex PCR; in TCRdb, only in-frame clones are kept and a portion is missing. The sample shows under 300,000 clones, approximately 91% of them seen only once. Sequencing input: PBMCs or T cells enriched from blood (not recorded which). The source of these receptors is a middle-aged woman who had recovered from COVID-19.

This chain's CDR3 is CASSSGQGAGGYTF. The CDR3 DNA follows: TGCGCCAGCAGCTCCGGACAGGGAGCCGGTGGCTACACCTTC. The gene calls are TRBV5-1 and TRBJ1-2; 8 bases line up with TRBD1. Trimming removed 3 bases from V and 7 bases from J; junction bases left unmatched: 8. Germline CDR1 and CDR2: SGHRS and YFSETQ. CDR3 size: 14 residues.

CDR3 DNA sequence: TGTGCCAGCAGTGGGTATACGGGGGGCAGCTACAATGAGCAGTTCTTC. This gives the protein CASSGYTGGSYNEQFF. The chain is built from TRBV25-1 and TRBJ2-1; TRBD2 might be the D (7 bases). The CDR3 has 16 amino acids. V was pared by 4 bases and J by 3 bases, with 16 bases between. Germline values: CDR1 MGHDK, CDR2 SYGVNS.

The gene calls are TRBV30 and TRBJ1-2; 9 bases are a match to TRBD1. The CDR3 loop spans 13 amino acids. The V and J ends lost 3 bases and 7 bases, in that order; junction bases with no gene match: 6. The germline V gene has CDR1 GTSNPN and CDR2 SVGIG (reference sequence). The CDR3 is CAWRKDRGGGYTF. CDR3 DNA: TGTGCCTGGAGGAAGGACAGGGGAGGTGGCTACACCTTC.

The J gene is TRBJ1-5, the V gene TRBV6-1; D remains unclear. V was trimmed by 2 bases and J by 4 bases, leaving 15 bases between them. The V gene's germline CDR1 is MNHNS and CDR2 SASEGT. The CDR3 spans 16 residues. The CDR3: CASSESLRSVNQPQHF. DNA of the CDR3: TGTGCCAGCAGTGAAAGTCTGCGTTCGGTTAATCAGCCCCAGCATTTT.

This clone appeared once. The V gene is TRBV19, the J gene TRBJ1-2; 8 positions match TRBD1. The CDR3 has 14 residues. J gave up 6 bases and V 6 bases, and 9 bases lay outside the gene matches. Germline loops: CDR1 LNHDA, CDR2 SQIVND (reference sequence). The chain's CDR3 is CASRTDRVWNGYTF. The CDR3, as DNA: TGTGCCAGTAGGACGGACAGGGTTTGGAATGGCTACACCTTC.

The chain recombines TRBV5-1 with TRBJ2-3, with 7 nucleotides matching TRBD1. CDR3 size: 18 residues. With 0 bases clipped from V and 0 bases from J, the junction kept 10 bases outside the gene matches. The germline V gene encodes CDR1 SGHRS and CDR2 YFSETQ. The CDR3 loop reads CASSLGRTGARSTDTQYF. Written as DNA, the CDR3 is TGCGCCAGCAGCTTGGGACGAACAGGGGCGCGGAGCACAGATACGCAGTATTTT.

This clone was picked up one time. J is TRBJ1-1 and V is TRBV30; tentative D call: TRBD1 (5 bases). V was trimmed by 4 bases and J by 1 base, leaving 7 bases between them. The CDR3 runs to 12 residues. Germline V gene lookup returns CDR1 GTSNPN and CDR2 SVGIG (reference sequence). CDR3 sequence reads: CAWKTANTEAFF. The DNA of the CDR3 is TGTGCCTGGAAGACAGCGAACACTGAAGCTTTCTTT. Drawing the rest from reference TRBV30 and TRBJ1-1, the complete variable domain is SQTIHQWPATLVQPVGSPLSLECTVEGTSNPNLYWYRQAAGRGLQLLFYSVGIGQISSEVPQNLSASRPQDRQFILSSKKLLLSDSGFYLCAWKTANTEAFFGQGTRLTVV.

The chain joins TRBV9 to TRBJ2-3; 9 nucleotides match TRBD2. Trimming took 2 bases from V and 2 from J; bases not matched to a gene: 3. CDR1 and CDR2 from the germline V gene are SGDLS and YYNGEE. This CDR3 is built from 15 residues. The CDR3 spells CASSVLAGNTDTQYF. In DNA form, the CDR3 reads TGTGCCAGCAGCGTCCTAGCGGGGAACACAGATACGCAGTATTTT.

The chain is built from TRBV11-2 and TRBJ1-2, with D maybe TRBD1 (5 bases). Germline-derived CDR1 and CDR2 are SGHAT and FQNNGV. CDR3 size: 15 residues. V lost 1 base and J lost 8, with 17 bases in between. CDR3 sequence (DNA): TGTGCCAGCAGCTTAGGCCTCAGGGCTCTGGGGGGCTACACCTTC. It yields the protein CASSLGLRALGGYTF.

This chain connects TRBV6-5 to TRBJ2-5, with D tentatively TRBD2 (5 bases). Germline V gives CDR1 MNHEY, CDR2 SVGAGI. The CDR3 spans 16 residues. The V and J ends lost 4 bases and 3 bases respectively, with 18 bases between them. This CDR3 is CASSSPRSAREETQYF. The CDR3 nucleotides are TGTGCCAGCAGTTCGCCCCGAAGCGCGCGGGAAGAGACCCAGTACTTC.

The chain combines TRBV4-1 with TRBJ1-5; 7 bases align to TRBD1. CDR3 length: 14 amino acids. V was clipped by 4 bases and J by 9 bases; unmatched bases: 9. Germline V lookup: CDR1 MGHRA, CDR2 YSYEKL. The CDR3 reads CASSLWTGSGPQHF. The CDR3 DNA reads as TGCGCCAGCAGCCTTTGGACAGGCTCGGGGCCCCAGCATTTT.

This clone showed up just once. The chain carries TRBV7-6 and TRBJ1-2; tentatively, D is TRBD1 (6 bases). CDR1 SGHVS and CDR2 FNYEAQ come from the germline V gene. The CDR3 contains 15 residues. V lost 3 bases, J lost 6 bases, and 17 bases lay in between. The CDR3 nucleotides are TGTGCCAGCAGCTTGGCAACCACAGGGCGCGATGGCTACACCTTC. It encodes CASSLATTGRDGYTF.

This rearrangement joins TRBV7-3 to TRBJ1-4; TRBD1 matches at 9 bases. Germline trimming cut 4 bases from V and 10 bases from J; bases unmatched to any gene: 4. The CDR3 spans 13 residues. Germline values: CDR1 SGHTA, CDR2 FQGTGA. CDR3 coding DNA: TGTGCCAGCAGCTCGACAGGGGGTGGAAAACTGTTTTTT. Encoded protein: CASSSTGGGKLFF.

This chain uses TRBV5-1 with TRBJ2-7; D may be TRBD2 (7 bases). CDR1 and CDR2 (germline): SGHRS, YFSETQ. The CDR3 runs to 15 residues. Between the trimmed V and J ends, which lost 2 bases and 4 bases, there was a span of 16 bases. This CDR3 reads CASSLGGAQVYEQYF. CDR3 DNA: TGCGCCAGCAGCTTAGGGGGGGCTCAGGTGTACGAGCAGTACTTC.

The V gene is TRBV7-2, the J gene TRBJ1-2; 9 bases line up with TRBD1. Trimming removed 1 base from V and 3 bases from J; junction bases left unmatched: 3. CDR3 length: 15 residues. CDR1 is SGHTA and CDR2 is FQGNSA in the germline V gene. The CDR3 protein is CASSLGDRVYYGYTF. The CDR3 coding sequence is TGTGCCAGCAGCTTAGGGGACAGGGTTTACTATGGCTACACCTTC.

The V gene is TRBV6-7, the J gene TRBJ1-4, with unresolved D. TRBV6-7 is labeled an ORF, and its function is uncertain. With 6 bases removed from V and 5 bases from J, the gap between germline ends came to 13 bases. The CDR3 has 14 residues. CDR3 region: CASSPGNENEKLFF. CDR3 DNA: TGTGCCAGCAGCCCCGGGAACGAAAATGAAAAACTGTTTTTT.

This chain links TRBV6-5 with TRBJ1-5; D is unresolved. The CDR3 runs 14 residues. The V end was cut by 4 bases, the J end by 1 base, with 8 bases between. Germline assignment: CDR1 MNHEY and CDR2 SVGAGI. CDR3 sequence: CASSSSRSNQPQHF. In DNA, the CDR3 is TGTGCCAGCAGTTCCTCCAGAAGCAATCAGCCCCAGCATTTT.

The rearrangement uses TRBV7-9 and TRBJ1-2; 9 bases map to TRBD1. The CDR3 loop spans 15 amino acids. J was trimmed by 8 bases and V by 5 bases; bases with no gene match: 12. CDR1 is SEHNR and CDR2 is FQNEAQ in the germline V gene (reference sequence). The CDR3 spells CASSPDMGQGVGYTF. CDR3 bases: TGTGCCAGCAGCCCGGATATGGGACAGGGAGTCGGCTACACCTTC.

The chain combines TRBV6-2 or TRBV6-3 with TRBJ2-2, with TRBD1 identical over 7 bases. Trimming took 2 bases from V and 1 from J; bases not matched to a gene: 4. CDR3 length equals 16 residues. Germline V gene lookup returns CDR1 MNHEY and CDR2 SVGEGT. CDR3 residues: CASSYGNRGNTGELFF. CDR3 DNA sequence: TGTGCCAGCAGTTACGGAAACAGGGGGAACACCGGGGAGCTGTTTTTT.

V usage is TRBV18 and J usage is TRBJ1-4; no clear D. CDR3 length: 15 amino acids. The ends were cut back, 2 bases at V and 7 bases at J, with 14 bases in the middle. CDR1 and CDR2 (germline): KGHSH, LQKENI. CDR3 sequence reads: CASSPRRSDGEKLFF. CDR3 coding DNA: TGTGCCAGCTCACCAAGGAGGTCGGACGGTGAAAAACTGTTTTTT.

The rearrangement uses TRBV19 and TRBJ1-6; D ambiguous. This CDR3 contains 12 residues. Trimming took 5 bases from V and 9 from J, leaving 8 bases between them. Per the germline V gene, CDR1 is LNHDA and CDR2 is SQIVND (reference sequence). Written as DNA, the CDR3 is TGTGCCAGTAGTTTCCGGGGTTCACCCCTCCACTTT. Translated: CASSFRGSPLHF.

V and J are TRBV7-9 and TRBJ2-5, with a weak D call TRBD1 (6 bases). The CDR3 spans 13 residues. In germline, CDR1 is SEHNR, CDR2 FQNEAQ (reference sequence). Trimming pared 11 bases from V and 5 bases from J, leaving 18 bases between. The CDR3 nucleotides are TGTGCCGGACAAACAGGGATCCTGGAGACCCAGTACTTC. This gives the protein CAGQTGILETQYF.

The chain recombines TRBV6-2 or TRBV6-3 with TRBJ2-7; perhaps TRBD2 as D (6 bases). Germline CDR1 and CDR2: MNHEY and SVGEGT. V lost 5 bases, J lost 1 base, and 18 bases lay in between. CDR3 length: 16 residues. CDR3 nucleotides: TGTGCCAGCAGTCCCCCCTCGACTAGGCCTTCCTACGAGCAGTACTTC. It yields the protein CASSPPSTRPSYEQYF.

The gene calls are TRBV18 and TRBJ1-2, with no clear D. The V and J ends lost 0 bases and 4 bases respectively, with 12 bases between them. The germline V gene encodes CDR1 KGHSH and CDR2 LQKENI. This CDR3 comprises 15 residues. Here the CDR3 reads CASSPPSERGYGYTF. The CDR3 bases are TGTGCCAGCTCACCACCGTCGGAGCGGGGCTATGGCTACACCTTC.

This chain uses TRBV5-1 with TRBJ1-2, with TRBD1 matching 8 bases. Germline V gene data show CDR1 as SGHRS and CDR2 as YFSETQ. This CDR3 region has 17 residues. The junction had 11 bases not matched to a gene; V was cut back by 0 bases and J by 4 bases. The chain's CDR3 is CASSLAQGARLSYGYTF. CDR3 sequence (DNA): TGCGCCAGCAGCTTGGCGCAGGGGGCCCGTTTATCCTATGGCTACACCTTC. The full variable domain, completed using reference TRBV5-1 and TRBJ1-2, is KAGVTQTPRYLIKTRGQQVTLSCSPISGHRSVSWYQQTPGQGLQFLFEYFSETQRNKGNFPGRFSGRQFSNSRSEMNVSTLELGDSALYLCASSLAQGARLSYGYTFGSGTRLTVV.

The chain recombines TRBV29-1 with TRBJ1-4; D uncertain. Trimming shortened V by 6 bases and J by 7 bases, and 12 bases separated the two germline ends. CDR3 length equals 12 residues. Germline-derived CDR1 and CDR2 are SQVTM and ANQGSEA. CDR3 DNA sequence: TGCAGCGTCTATAAGTCCGGTGAAAAACTGTTTTTT. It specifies CSVYKSGEKLFF.